The 11 T cell receptor beta chains presented below share a single source sample, sequenced in a study of T cells in women clearing cervical HPV infection. Only in-frame clones appear in the TCRdb table, and some are missing; sequencing was by immunoSEQ multiplex PCR. Its table lists 35,000 to 45,000 clones. The sequenced material came from blood buffy coat. Source of these receptors: a woman aged 18 to 75 with a cervical HPV16 infection that either progressed to CIN3+ or cleared (not recorded which).

In the case of this clone: The CDR3 end is not reached by the read, which stops 3 residues before it; the germline J gene fills it in. The chain recombines TRBV2 with TRBJ2-1; D tentatively fits TRBD1 or TRBD2 (7 bases each). Trimming shortened V by 6 bases and J by 5 bases, and 11 bases separated the two germline ends. This CDR3 comprises 13 residues. Germline-derived CDR1 and CDR2 are SNHLY and FYNNEI. CDR3 DNA (partial): TGTGCCAGCAGGGGAGGGGGCAACAATGAG. This translates into CASRGGGNNE. The whole CDR3 sequence is CASRGGGNNEQFF.

Turning to this clone: The read ends 3 residues shy of where the CDR3 ends; the end is completed using the germline J gene. The rearrangement joins TRBV18 to TRBJ2-7; D not certain. The V end was cut by 6 bases, the J end by 3 bases, with 12 bases between. CDR1 is KGHSH and CDR2 is LQKENI in the germline V gene. The CDR3 spans 13 residues. CDR3 protein: CASSGTAGYEQYF. Partial CDR3 DNA: TGTGCCAGCTCGGGCACGGCTGGCTACGAG.

A word on this clone: The read ends 3 residues shy of where the CDR3 ends; the end is completed using the germline J gene. This sequence joins TRBV2 and TRBJ2-5, with 8 bases that match TRBD1. Germline-derived CDR1 and CDR2 are SNHLY and FYNNEI. The CDR3 has 17 residues. J was trimmed by 4 bases and V by 2 bases; bases with no gene match: 12. This CDR3 is CASSEFGDRWSGETQYF. The CDR3 DNA, read in part, is TGTGCCAGCAGTGAATTTGGGGACAGGTGGTCGGGAGAGACC.

Notes on this clone: Read sequence stops 3 residues before the CDR3 end, and the germline J gene provides the missing end. V usage is TRBV18 and J usage is TRBJ2-3, with 9 bases identical to TRBD1. Germline values: CDR1 KGHSH, CDR2 LQKENI. The J segment lost 1 base and the V segment lost 0 bases, leaving 2 bases of the junction unmatched. The CDR3 consists of 16 residues. CDR3 bases read: TGTGCCAGCTCACCACCCAACAGGGGGCGCACAGATACG. This sequence encodes CASSPPNRGRTDT. The whole CDR3 is CASSPPNRGRTDTQYF.

To note about this clone: Coverage ceases 3 residues before the CDR3 finishes, and the germline J gene fills in the end. The chain employs TRBV23-1 and TRBJ2-7; 12 positions agree with TRBD2. TRBV23-1 is designated an ORF whose function remains uncertain. V gave up 3 bases and J gave up 1 base; unmatched junction bases: 7. CDR3 length equals 17 residues. The CDR3 sequence is CASSHPTSGRPSYEQYF. CDR3 DNA (partial): TGCGCCAGCAGTCACCCCACTAGCGGGAGGCCGTCCTACGAG.

Concerning this clone itself: The CDR3 end is not reached by the read, which stops 3 residues before it; the germline J gene fills it in. The chain has TRBV11-2 and TRBJ2-7, with D perhaps TRBD2 (6 bases). Germline CDR1 and CDR2: SGHAT and FQNNGV. The CDR3 is made up of 15 amino acids. Between the trimmed V and J ends, which lost 6 bases and 0 bases, there was a span of 15 bases. The CDR3 here is CASSSSSVSSYEQYF. The sequenced CDR3 bases are TGTGCCAGCAGTTCCTCTAGCGTAAGCTCCTACGAG. Variable domain in full (rest from reference TRBV11-2 and TRBJ2-7): EAGVAQSPRYKIIEKRQSVAFWCNPISGHATLYWYQQILGQGPKLLIQFQNNGVVDDSQLPKDRFSAERLKGVDSTLKIQPAKLEDSAVYLCASSSSSVSSYEQYFGPGTRLTVT.

Remarks on this clone: The sequenced fragment ends 3 residues before the CDR3 boundary, so the rest is inferred from the germline J gene. This chain uses TRBV11-3 with TRBJ2-1; D is undetermined. V dropped 4 bases and J dropped 9 bases, with 13 bases sitting between them. Germline CDR1 is SGHNT and CDR2 is YENEEA. The length of the CDR3 is 13 residues. The sequenced part of the CDR3 DNA is TGTGCCAGCAGCTCGAGCCCCGCCTTTGAG. It is translated as CASSSSPAFE. In full, the CDR3 is CASSSSPAFEQFF.

CDR3 bases read: TGTGCCAGCAGTTGGGCAGGCCAATATCAGCCC. Encoded protein: CASSWAGQYQP. In full, the CDR3 reads CASSWAGQYQPQHF. The chain has TRBV6-2 or TRBV6-3 and TRBJ1-5; D gene uncertain. Coverage ceases 3 residues before the CDR3 finishes, and the germline J gene fills in the end. Germline V gene sequence: CDR1 MNHEY, CDR2 SVGEGT. The CDR3 length is 14 residues. V lost 4 bases to trimming and J lost 5 bases, with 12 bases between them.

Partial CDR3 DNA: TGTGCCAGCTCACCACCGAGACTAGCGGGAAACGAG. Amino acid sequence: CASSPPRLAGNE. The whole CDR3 protein is CASSPPRLAGNEQYF. This chain connects TRBV18 to TRBJ2-7; 11 bases are shared with TRBD2. The read terminates 3 residues before the CDR3 end, so the remaining end is supplied by the germline J gene. V trimming: 0 bases; J trimming: 5 bases; junction bases outside the gene matches: 3. CDR3 length: 15 amino acids. Germline-derived CDR1 and CDR2 are KGHSH and LQKENI.

Worth noting for this clone: With the read ending 3 residues before the CDR3 end, the germline J gene is used to fill in that end. The J gene is TRBJ1-1, the V gene TRBV11-3, with D uncertain. This CDR3 is 14 amino acids long. Germline V lookup: CDR1 SGHNT, CDR2 YENEEA. V was pared by 1 base and J by 5 bases, with 11 bases between. The CDR3 DNA, read in part, is TGTGCCAGCAGCTTAGGGTCCAGATCTACTGAA. This codes for CASSLGSRSTE. The complete CDR3 reads CASSLGSRSTEAFF.

On this clone: The read stops 3 residues short of the end of the CDR3; the missing end is completed from the germline J gene. The chain joins TRBV13 to TRBJ2-7; 9 bases align to TRBD1. Trimming took 3 bases from V and 3 from J; bases not matched to a gene: 3. CDR3 size: 14 residues. The germline gives CDR1 PRHDT, CDR2 FYEKMQ (reference sequence). CDR3: CASSFYRGHYEQYF. The part of the CDR3 DNA that was read is TGTGCCAGCAGCTTCTACAGGGGGCACTACGAG.